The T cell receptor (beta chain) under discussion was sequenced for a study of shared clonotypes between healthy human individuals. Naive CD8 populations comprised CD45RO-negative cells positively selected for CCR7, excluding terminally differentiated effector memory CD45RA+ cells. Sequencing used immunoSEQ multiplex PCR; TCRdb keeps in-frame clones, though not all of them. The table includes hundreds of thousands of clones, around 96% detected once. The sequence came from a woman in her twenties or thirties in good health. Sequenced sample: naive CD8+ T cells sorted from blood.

CDR3 sequence: CASSRDYEQYF. The DNA for the CDR3 is TGTGCCAGCAGCCGGGACTACGAGCAGTACTTC. This chain joins TRBV7-6 and TRBJ2-7; a weak D match, TRBD2 (5 bases). The germline V gene has CDR1 SGHVS and CDR2 FNYEAQ. The CDR3 is 11 amino acids. V lost 5 bases and J 3 bases, leaving 5 bases between the germline ends.